Below, one TCR beta chain is given with its context. Germline V gene lookup returns CDR1 KGHSH and CDR2 LQKENI. V was pared by 2 bases and J by 0 bases, with 7 bases between. The CDR3 length is 14 residues. RNA, at about 0.45 to 1 ug, was reverse transcribed with random hexamers. Multiplex immunoSEQ PCR targeted 54 Vbeta and 13 Jbeta TCR beta segments. TCRdb ran MiXCR on the immunoSEQ multiplex PCR reads and lists one entry per CDR3 protein. Of more than 150,000 distinct CDR3 sequences listed, roughly 95% were seen once; the top ten hold 0.15% to 0.2%. The sample belongs to a study of CD8 T cells in Susac syndrome. Study summary: Clinically active disease was present in roughly 6 of the sequenced Susac syndrome patients. Roughly eight of these patients were in remission. Patients with Susac syndrome had blood drawn and were at that point therapy-naive, on corticosteroids, or on intravenous immunoglobulin alone.

TEMRA cells were FACS-enriched and CD8+ and CD4+ T cells negatively isolated. The TCR was taken from a human donor with Susac syndrome. The source material was CD4+ T cells from PBMCs. The gene calls are TRBV18 and TRBJ1-1, with TRBD1 as a possible D gene (5 bases). The CDR3 loop is CASSPGALNTEAFF. The CDR3 nucleotides are TGTGCCAGCTCACCAGGGGCTCTGAACACTGAAGCTTTCTTT.